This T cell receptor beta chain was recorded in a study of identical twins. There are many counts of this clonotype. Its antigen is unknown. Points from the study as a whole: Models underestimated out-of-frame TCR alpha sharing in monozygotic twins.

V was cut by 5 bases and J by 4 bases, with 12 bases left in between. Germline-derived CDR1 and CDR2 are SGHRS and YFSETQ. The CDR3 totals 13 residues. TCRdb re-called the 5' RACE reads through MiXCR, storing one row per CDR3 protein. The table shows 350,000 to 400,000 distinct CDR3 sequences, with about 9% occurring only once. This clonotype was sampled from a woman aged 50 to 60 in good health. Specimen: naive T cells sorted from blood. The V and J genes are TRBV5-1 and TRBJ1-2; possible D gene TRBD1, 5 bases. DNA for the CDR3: TGCGCCAGCAGGCCCGTGGGACCCTATGGCTACACCTTC. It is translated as CASRPVGPYGYTF.